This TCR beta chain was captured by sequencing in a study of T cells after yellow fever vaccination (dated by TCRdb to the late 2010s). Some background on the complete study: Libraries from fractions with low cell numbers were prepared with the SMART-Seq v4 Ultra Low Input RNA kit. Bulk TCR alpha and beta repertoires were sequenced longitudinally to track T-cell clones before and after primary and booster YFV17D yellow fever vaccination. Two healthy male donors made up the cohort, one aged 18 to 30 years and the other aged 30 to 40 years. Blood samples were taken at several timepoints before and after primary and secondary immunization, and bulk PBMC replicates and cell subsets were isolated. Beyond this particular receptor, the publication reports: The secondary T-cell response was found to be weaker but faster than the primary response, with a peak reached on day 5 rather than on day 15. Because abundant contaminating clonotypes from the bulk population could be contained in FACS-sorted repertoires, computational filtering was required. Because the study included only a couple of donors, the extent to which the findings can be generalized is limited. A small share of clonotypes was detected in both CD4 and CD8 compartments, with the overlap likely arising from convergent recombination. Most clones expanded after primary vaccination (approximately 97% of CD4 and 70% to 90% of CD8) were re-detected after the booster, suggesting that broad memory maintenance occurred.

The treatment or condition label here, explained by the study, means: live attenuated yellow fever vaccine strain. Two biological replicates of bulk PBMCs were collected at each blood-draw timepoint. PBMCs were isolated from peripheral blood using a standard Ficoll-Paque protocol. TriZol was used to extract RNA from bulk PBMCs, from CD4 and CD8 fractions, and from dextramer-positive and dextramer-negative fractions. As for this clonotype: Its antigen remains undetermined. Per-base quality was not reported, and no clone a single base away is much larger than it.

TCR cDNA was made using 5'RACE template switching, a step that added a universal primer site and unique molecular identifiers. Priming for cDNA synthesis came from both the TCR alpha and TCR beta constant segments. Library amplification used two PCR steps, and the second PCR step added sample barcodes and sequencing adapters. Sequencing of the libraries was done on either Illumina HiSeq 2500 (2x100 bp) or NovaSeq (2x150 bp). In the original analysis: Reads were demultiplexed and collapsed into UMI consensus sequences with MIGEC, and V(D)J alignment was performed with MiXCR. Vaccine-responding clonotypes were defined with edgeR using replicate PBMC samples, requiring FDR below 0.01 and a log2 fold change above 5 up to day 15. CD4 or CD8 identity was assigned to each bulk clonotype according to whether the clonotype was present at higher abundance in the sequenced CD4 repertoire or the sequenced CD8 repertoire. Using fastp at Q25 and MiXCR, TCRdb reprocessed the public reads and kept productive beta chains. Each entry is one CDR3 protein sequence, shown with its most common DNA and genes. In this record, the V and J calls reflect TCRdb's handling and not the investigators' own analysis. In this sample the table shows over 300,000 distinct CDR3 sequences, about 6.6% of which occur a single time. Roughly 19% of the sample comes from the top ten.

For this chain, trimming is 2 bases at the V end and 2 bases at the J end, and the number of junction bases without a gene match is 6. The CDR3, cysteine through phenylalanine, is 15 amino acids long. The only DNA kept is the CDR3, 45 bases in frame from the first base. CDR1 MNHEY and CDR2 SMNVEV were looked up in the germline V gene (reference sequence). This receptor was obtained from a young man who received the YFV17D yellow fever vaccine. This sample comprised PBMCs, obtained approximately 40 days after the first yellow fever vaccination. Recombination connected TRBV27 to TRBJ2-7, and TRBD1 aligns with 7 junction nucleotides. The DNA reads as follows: TGTGCCAGCAGTTTACAACCGGGACAGACCTACGAGCAGTACTTC. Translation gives CASSLQPGQTYEQYF.